The 16 T cell receptor beta chains given below trace back to one sample, sequenced in a study of neoadjuvant anti-PD-1 for oral cavity cancer. Using immunoSEQ multiplex PCR, the repertoire was profiled, and TCRdb retains in-frame clones only, with some absent. Of about 23,000 clones listed, about 30% are singletons. The time point: after neoadjuvant nivolumab, at surgical resection. This specimen consisted of tumor tissue, obtained after nivolumab (anti-PD-1) treatment. The receptors here all came from a person aged 35-79 years with oral cavity squamous cell carcinoma.

This clone occurred a few times. The gene calls are TRBV18 and TRBJ2-5, with 12 bases that match TRBD2. The CDR3 is made up of 15 amino acids. Germline V gene data show CDR1 as KGHSH and CDR2 as LQKENI. J was trimmed by 4 bases and V by 5 bases; bases with no gene match: 5. Written as DNA, the CDR3 is TGTGCCAGCTCAATCGAGACTAGCGGGAGAGAGACCCAGTACTTC. Translation: CASSIETSGRETQYF.

The CDR3 DNA is TGTGCCAGCAGCGTAGGAGGGGGCAGGGATACGCAGTATTTT. It specifies CASSVGGGRDTQYF. The genes are TRBV9 and TRBJ2-3, with TRBD1 matching 7 bases. Trimming cost V 0 bases and J 6 bases; bases outside gene matches: 4. CDR1 SGDLS and CDR2 YYNGEE come from the germline V gene. This CDR3 region has 14 residues. The whole variable domain, filled in from reference TRBV9 and TRBJ2-3, reads DSGVTQTPKHLITATGQRVTLRCSPRSGDLSVYWYQQSLDQGLQFLIQYYNGEERAKGNILERFSAQQFPDLHSELNLSSLELGDSALYFCASSVGGGRDTQYFGPGTRLTVL.

The table lists this clone with a few counts. The V and J genes are TRBV12-5 and TRBJ1-5; D gene uncertain. Trimming removed 0 bases from V and 9 bases from J, with 18 bases in between. The germline V gene has CDR1 LGHNT and CDR2 FRNRAP. The CDR3 contains 16 residues. The CDR3 DNA sequence: TGTGCTAGTGGTTTGGTACGAAGCTCTTTTTGGTTGCCCCAGCATTTT. Translated, it gives CASGLVRSSFWLPQHF.

This chain links TRBV28 with TRBJ1-3; 9 bases are shared with TRBD1. Per germline, CDR1 MDHEN and CDR2 SYDVKM. J gave up 1 base and V 9 bases, and 7 bases lay outside the gene matches. The CDR3 runs to 15 residues. This CDR3 reads CASRTGAMSGNTIYF. The CDR3 DNA follows: TGTGCCAGTCGGACAGGGGCCATGTCTGGAAACACCATATATTTT. Supplemented by reference TRBV28 and TRBJ1-3, the full variable domain reads DVKVTQSSRYLVKRTGEKVFLECVQDMDHENMFWYRQDPGLGLRLIYFSYDVKMKEKGDIPEGYSVSREKKERFSLILESASTNQTSMYLCASRTGAMSGNTIYFGEGSWLTVV.

V and J are TRBV5-1 and TRBJ2-1, with 11 bases matching TRBD2. The CDR3 runs to 15 residues. With 4 bases clipped from V and 8 bases from J, the junction kept 8 bases outside the gene matches. The germline V gene has CDR1 SGHRS and CDR2 YFSETQ. The CDR3 sequence is CASSQSSGGPYEQFF. The CDR3 DNA reads as TGCGCCAGCAGCCAATCTAGCGGGGGGCCCTATGAGCAGTTCTTC.

The J gene is TRBJ1-1, the V gene TRBV5-1; possible D gene TRBD1, 6 bases. V was clipped by 4 bases and J by 2 bases, with 9 bases between them. Germline CDR1 is SGHRS and CDR2 is YFSETQ. This CDR3 region has 13 residues. The CDR3 loop reads CASSPGTNTEAFF. CDR3 DNA sequence: TGCGCCAGCAGCCCCGGGACAAACACTGAAGCTTTCTTT.

The J gene is TRBJ1-5, the V gene TRBV27; D ambiguous. The CDR3 contains 12 residues. The V and J ends lost 2 bases and 3 bases respectively, with 2 bases between them. In germline, CDR1 is MNHEY, CDR2 SMNVEV (reference sequence). The CDR3 region is CASSLINQPQHF. The CDR3 bases are TGTGCCAGCAGTTTAATCAATCAGCCCCAGCATTTT.

The V and J genes are TRBV7-8 and TRBJ2-7, with 9 bases that match TRBD2. CDR3 length: 15 residues. V shed 5 bases, J shed 1 base, and the junction held 6 bases outside the gene matches. In germline, CDR1 is SGHVS, CDR2 FQNEAQ. CDR3 DNA sequence: TGTGCCAGCAGCCTTTCTAGCGGGACGTCCTACGAGCAGTACTTC. Its translation: CASSLSSGTSYEQYF.

This clone occurred a few times. The chain is built from TRBV5-4 and TRBJ2-6, with TRBD1 matching 8 bases. Germline V gene data show CDR1 as SGHNT and CDR2 as YYREEE (reference sequence). This CDR3 has 14 amino acids. V lost 4 bases and J lost 8; bases outside the gene matches: 5. CDR3 loop: CASSPGQVTNVLTF. CDR3 DNA: TGTGCCAGCAGCCCGGGACAGGTTACCAACGTCCTGACTTTC.

In its sample, this clone was seen many times. The DNA of the CDR3 is TGTGCCAGCAGCTTAGCGCTTGTGGCTGAGCAGTTCTTC. This encodes CASSLALVAEQFF. The chain has TRBV7-9 and TRBJ2-1, with D uncertain. The V end lost 0 bases, the J end lost 9 bases, and 9 bases lay between the germline ends. The CDR3 runs to 13 residues. From germline, CDR1 is SEHNR and CDR2 FQNEAQ (reference sequence).

The V and J genes are TRBV7-8 and TRBJ1-5, with 7 bases that match TRBD1. CDR1 is SGHVS, CDR2 FQNEAQ, per germline. Germline trimming cut 1 base from V and 7 bases from J; bases unmatched to any gene: 10. This CDR3 has 16 residues. CDR3 nucleotide sequence: TGTGCCAGCAGCTTAGTGGCGACAGGGTTCGTGCAGCCCCAGCATTTT. It is translated as CASSLVATGFVQPQHF.

This clone was observed a handful of times. The rearrangement links TRBV4-2 to TRBJ2-3; D remains ambiguous. Germline V gene lookup returns CDR1 LGHNA and CDR2 YNFKEQ. The germline V and J ends were trimmed by 5 bases and 5 bases, with 11 bases remaining between them. The CDR3 extends over 13 amino acids. The CDR3 sequence: CASSNLGIDTQYF. The CDR3 DNA is TGTGCCAGCAGCAATCTAGGGATAGATACGCAGTATTTT.

This clone was detected only a few times. V is TRBV11-2 and J is TRBJ2-1; 7 bases map to TRBD2. The germline gives CDR1 SGHAT, CDR2 FQNNGV. J lost 3 bases, V lost 5 bases, and 10 bases had no gene match. The CDR3 has 16 amino acids. CDR3 nucleotides: TGTGCCAGCAGCCCGCTTACTAGCGCCATCTACAATGAGCAGTTCTTC. It specifies CASSPLTSAIYNEQFF.

Many counts were recorded for this clone. V usage is TRBV28 and J usage is TRBJ1-1; maybe TRBD1 (5 bases). Germline values: CDR1 MDHEN, CDR2 SYDVKM. Trimming stripped 5 bases from V and 10 bases from J, with 20 bases between. This CDR3 is 14 amino acids long. The CDR3 bases are TGTGCCAGCAGTCTTCTAGCGGACAACGGAGGAGCTTTCTTT. Protein sequence: CASSLLADNGGAFF. The variable domain in full, with the rest retrieved from reference TRBV28 and TRBJ1-1, is DVKVTQSSRYLVKRTGEKVFLECVQDMDHENMFWYRQDPGLGLRLIYFSYDVKMKEKGDIPEGYSVSREKKERFSLILESASTNQTSMYLCASSLLADNGGAFFGQGTRLTVV.

This sequence joins TRBV5-1 and TRBJ2-7; 11 positions agree with TRBD2. Germline CDR1 and CDR2: SGHRS and YFSETQ. This CDR3 contains 13 residues. The V gene end was trimmed by 4 bases and the J gene end by 7 bases; junction bases not matched to a gene: 4. CDR3 sequence (DNA): TGCGCCAGCAGCATGAGGACTAGCGGGGAGCAGTACTTC. It yields the protein CASSMRTSGEQYF.

The chain carries TRBV5-1 and TRBJ2-1, with unresolved D. CDR1 and CDR2 from the germline V gene are SGHRS and YFSETQ. V dropped 0 bases and J dropped 6 bases, with 7 bases sitting between them. CDR3 length: 13 amino acids. The CDR3 nucleotides are TGCGCCAGCAGCTTGGGGACGGCCAATGAGCAGTTCTTC. Residues: CASSLGTANEQFF.